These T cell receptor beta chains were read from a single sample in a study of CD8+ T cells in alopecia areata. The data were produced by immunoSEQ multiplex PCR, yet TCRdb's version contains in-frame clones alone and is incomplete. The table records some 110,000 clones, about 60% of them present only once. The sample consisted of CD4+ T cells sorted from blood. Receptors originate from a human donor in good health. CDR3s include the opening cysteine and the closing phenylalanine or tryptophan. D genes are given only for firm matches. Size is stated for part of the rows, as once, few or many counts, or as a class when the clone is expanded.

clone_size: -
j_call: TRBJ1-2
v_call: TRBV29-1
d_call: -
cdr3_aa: CSVEVGPGYGYTF
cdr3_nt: TGCAGCGTTGAAGTTGGACCAGGGTATGGCTACACCTTC

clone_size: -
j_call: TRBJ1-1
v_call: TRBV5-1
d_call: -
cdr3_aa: CASSPRVDTEAFF
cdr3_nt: TGCGCCAGCAGCCCCAGGGTGGACACTGAAGCTTTCTTT

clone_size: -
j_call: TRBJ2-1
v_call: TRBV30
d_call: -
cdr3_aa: CAWSGQGGYNEQFF
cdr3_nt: TGTGCCTGGAGCGGCCAGGGAGGCTACAATGAGCAGTTCTTC

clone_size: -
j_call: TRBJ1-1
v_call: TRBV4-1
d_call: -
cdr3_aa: CASSQNTVGMNTEAFF
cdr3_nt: TGCGCCAGCAGCCAGAACACGGTAGGCATGAACACTGAAGCTTTCTTT

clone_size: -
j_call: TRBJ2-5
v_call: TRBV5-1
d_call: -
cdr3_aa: CASSLVGSEETQYF
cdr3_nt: TGCGCCAGCAGCTTGGTCGGGTCAGAAGAGACCCAGTACTTC

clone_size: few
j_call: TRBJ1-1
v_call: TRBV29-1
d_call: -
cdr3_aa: CSVESRRGAEAFF
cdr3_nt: TGCAGCGTTGAATCCAGAAGAGGCGCTGAAGCTTTCTTT

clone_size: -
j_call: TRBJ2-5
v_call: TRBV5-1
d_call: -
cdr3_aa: CASSLGPWDETQYF
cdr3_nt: TGCGCCAGCAGCTTGGGCCCGTGGGACGAGACCCAGTACTTC

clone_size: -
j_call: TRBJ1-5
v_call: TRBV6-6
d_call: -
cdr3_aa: CASSGNQPQHF
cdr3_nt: TGTGCCAGCAGCGGCAATCAGCCCCAGCATTTT

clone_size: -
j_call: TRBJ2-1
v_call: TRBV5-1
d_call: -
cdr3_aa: CASASWDSRPEQFF
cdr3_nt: TGCGCCAGCGCTTCATGGGACTCGAGGCCTGAGCAGTTCTTC

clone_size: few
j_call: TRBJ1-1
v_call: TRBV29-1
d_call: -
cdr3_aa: CSFDGQLNTEAFF
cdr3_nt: TGCAGCTTTGACGGACAGTTGAACACTGAAGCTTTCTTT

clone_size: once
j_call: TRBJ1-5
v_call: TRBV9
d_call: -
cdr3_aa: CASSVGRDSQPQHF
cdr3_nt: TGTGCCAGCAGCGTTGGCAGGGATTCTCAGCCCCAGCATTTT

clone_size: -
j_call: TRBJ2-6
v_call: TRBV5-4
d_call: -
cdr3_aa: CASSLPGGVANVLTF
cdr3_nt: TGTGCCAGCAGCTTGCCGGGCGGCGTGGCCAACGTCCTGACTTTC

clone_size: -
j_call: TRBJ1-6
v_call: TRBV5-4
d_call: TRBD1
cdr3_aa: CASSFGHTGVPLHF
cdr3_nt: TGTGCCAGCAGCTTCGGCCACACAGGGGTCCCCCTCCACTTT

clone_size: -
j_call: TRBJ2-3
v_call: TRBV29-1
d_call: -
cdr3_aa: CSVAAVGTDTQYF
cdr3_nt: TGCAGCGTTGCAGCTGTGGGCACAGATACGCAGTATTTT

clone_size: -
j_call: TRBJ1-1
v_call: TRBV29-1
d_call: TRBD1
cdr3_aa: CSASGQGQAFF
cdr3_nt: TGCAGCGCTTCGGGACAGGGCCAGGCTTTCTTT

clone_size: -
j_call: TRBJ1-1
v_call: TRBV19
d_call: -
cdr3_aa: CASSSRGPLEAFF
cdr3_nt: TGTGCCAGTAGTTCCCGTGGGCCACTTGAAGCTTTCTTT

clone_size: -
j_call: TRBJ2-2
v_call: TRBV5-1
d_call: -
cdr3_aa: CASSLEGLRRDTGELFF
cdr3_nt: TGCGCCAGCAGCTTGGAGGGCCTCAGAAGGGACACCGGGGAGCTGTTTTTT

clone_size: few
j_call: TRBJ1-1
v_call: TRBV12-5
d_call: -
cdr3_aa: CASAANTEAFF
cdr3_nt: TGTGCTAGTGCGGCGAACACTGAAGCTTTCTTT

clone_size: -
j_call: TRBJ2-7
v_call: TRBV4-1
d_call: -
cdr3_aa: CASSQERRGIGYEQYF
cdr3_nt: TGCGCCAGCAGCCAAGAGCGGCGGGGAATTGGGTACGAGCAGTACTTC

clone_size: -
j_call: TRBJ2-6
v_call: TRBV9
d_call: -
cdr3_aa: CASSVDVVGRGANVLTF
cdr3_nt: TGTGCCAGCAGCGTAGATGTCGTGGGCCGCGGGGCCAACGTCCTGACTTTC

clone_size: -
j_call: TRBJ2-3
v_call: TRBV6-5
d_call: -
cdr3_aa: CASSYEAGLNTDTQYF
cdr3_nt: TGTGCCAGCAGTTACGAGGCGGGACTGAACACAGATACGCAGTATTTT

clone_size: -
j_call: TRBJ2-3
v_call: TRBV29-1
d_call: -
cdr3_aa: CSVDESSDTQYF
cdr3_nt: TGCAGCGTTGACGAGAGTTCTGATACGCAGTATTTT

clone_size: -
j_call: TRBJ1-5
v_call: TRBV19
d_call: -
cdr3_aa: CASLLEAGYGQPQHF
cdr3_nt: TGTGCCAGTCTTTTGGAGGCCGGGTATGGGCAGCCCCAGCATTTT

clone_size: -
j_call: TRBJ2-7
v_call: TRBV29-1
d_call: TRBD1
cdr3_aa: CSVEGQGYEQYF
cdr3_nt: TGCAGCGTTGAGGGACAGGGCTACGAGCAGTACTTC

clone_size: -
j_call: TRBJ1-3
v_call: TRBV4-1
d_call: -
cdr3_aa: CASSQGTSTGNTIYF
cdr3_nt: TGCGCCAGCAGCCAAGGCACAAGTACTGGAAACACCATATATTTT

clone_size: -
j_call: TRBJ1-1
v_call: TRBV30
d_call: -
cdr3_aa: CAWSVPFNQGRYTEAFF
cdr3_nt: TGTGCCTGGAGTGTACCTTTTAATCAGGGGAGGTACACTGAAGCTTTCTTT

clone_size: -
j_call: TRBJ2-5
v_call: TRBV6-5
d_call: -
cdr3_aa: CASSYLETQYF
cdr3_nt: TGTGCCAGCAGCTATTTAGAGACCCAGTACTTC

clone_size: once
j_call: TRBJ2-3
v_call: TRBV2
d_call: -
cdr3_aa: CASSGRADTQYF
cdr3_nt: TGTGCCAGCAGTGGGAGGGCAGATACGCAGTATTTT

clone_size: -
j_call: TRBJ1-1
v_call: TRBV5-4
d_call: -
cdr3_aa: CASSLSQGRSTEAFF
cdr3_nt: TGTGCCAGCAGCTTATCCCAGGGTCGGAGCACTGAAGCTTTCTTT

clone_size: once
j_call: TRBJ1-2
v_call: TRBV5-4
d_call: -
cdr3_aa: CASSPDRNYGYTF
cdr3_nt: TGTGCCAGCAGCCCTGACAGGAACTATGGCTACACCTTC

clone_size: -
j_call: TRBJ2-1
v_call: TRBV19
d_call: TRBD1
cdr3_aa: CASNDSPRPTGGKNEQFF
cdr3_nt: TGTGCCAGTAACGATTCGCCCCGCCCGACAGGGGGGAAGAATGAGCAGTTCTTC

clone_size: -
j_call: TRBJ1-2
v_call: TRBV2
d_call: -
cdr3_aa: CASSEAFREGYGYTF
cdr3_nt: TGTGCCAGCAGTGAAGCGTTCCGAGAGGGGTATGGCTACACCTTC

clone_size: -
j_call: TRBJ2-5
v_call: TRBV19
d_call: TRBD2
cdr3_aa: CASTAGLQETQYF
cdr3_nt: TGTGCCAGTACCGCGGGACTACAAGAGACCCAGTACTTC

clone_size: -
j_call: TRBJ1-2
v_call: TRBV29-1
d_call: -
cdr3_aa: CSVKDGEKRNGYTF
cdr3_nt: TGCAGCGTCAAGGACGGGGAGAAAAGAAATGGCTACACCTTC

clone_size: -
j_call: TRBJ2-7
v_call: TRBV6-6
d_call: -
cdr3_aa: CASRPSSPEQYF
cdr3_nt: TGTGCCAGCAGACCGTCAAGTCCCGAGCAGTACTTC

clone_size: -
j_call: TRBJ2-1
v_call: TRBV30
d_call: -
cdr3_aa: CAWSMRAPYNEQFF
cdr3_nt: TGTGCCTGGAGTATGCGGGCCCCCTACAATGAGCAGTTCTTC

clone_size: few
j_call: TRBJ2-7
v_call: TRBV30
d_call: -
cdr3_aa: CAWSDSGPYEQYF
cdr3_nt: TGTGCCTGGAGTGACTCCGGGCCCTACGAGCAGTACTTC

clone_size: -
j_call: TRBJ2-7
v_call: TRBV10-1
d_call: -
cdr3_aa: CASSSSSYEQYF
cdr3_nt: TGCGCCAGCAGCTCAAGCTCCTACGAGCAGTACTTC

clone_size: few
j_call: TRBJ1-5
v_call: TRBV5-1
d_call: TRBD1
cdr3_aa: CASSPDGQGNQPQHF
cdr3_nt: TGCGCCAGCAGCCCCGACGGACAGGGCAATCAGCCCCAGCATTTT

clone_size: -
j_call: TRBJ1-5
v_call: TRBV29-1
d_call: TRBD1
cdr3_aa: CSVSGGSNQPQHF
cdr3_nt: TGCAGCGTTTCAGGGGGGAGCAATCAGCCCCAGCATTTT

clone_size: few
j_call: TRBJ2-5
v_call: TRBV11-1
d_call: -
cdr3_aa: CASSSGWSQYF
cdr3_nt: TGTGCCAGCAGCTCCGGTTGGTCCCAGTACTTC